One and the same sample provided the 3 T cell receptor beta chains below, sequenced in a study of cytomegalovirus exposure and HLA in healthy donors. Primers for the PCR totalled 60 Vbeta and 13 Jbeta. The assay was immunoSEQ multiplex PCR, and TCRdb's table has in-frame clones only and misses some. The table has roughly 180,000 clones, 70% to 90% seen once. Sequenced sample: PBMCs. The receptors were sampled from a male donor in good health and CMV-seronegative.

V is TRBV27 and J is TRBJ1-2, with 8 bases fitting TRBD1. J gave up 4 bases and V 5 bases, and 6 bases lay outside the gene matches. CDR1 is MNHEY, CDR2 SMNVEV, per germline (reference sequence). The CDR3 is 14 residues long. This chain's CDR3 is CASSGRTGSYGYTF. CDR3 DNA: TGTGCCAGCAGTGGACGGACAGGGTCCTATGGCTACACCTTC.

The sample holds a few counts of this clone. The chain has TRBV7-3 and TRBJ2-6, with a weak D call TRBD1 (5 bases). Trimming removed 2 bases from V and 4 bases from J, with 15 bases in between. CDR1 and CDR2 (germline): SGHTA, FQGTGA. CDR3 length: 17 amino acids. Here the CDR3 DNA reads TGTGCCAGCAGCTTAGGCTCTTCAGGGTCCGGGGCCAACGTCCTGACTTTC. It codes for CASSLGSSGSGANVLTF.

The rearrangement uses TRBV2 and TRBJ2-7; possibly TRBD1 for D (5 bases). The CDR3 contains 13 residues. The germline V and J ends were trimmed by 11 bases and 5 bases, with 19 bases remaining between them. CDR1 is SNHLY, CDR2 FYNNEI, per germline. The CDR3 region is CAGKTVGRNEQYF. The CDR3 DNA reads TGTGCCGGGAAGACAGTTGGAAGGAACGAGCAGTACTTC.